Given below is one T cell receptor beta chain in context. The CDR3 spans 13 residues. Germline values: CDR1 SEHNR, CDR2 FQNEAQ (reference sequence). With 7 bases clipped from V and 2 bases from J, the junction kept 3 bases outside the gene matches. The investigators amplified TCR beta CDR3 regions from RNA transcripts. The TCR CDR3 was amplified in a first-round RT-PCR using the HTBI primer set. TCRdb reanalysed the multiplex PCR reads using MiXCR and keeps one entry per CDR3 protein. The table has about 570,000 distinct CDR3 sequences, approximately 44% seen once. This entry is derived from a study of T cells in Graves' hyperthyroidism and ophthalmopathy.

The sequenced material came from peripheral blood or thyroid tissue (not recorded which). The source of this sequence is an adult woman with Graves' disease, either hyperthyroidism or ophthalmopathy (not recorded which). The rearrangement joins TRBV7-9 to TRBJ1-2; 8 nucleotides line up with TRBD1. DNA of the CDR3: TGTGCCAGCATCAGGACAGGGAACTATGGCTACACCTTC. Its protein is CASIRTGNYGYTF.